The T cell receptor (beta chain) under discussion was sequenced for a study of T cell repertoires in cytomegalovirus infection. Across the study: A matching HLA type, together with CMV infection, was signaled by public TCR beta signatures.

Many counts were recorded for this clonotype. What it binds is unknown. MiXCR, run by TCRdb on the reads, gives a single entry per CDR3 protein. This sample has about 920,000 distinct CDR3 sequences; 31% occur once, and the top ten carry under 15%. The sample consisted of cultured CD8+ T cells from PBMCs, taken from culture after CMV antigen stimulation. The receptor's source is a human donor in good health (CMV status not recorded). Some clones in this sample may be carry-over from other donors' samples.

The CDR3 is CASSLYRVKGMNTEAFF. The CDR3 DNA reads as TGTGCCAGCAGCTTATATCGGGTAAAAGGGATGAACACTGAAGCTTTCTTT. The V call is TRBV7-2, the J call TRBJ1-1, with D unresolved. This CDR3 is built from 17 residues. Per germline, CDR1 SGHTA and CDR2 FQGNSA. The V end was cut by 2 bases, the J end by 0 bases, with 16 bases between.